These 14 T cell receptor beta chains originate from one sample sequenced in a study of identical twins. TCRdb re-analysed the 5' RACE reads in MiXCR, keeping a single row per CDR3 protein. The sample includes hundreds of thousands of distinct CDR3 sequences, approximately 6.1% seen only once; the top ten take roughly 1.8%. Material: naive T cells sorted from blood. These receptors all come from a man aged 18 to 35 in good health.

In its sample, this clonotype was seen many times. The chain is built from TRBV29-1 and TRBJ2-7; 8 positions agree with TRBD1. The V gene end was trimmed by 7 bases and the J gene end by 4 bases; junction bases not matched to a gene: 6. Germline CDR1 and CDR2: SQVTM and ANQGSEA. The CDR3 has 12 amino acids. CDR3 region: CSGGQGRYEQYF. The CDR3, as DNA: TGCAGCGGTGGACAGGGTAGATACGAGCAGTACTTC.

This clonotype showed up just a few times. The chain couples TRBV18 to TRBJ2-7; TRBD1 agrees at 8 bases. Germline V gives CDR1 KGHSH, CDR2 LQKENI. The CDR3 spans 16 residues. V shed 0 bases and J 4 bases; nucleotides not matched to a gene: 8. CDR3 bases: TGTGCCAGCTCACCACCTCGGCAGGGGGCTAGGTACGAGCAGTACTTC. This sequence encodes CASSPPRQGARYEQYF.

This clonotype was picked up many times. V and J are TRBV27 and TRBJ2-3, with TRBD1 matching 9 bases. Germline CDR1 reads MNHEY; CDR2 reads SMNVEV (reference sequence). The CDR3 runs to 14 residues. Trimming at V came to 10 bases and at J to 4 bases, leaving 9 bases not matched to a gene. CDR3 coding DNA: TGTGCCACGGCGACAGGGGGTTCATCAGATACGCAGTATTTT. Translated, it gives CATATGGSSDTQYF.

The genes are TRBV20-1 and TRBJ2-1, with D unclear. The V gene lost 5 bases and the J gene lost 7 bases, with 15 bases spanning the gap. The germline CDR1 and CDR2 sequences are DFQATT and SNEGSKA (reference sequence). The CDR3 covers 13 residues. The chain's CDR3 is CSAPNRRGNEQFF. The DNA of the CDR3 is TGCAGTGCTCCTAATAGGAGAGGTAATGAGCAGTTCTTC.

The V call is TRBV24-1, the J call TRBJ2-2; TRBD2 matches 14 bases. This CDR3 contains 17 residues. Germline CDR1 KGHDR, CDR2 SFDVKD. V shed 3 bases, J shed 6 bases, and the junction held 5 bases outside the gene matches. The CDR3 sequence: CATSDPTSGRAAGELFF. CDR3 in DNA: TGTGCCACCAGTGATCCGACTAGCGGGAGGGCTGCCGGGGAGCTGTTTTTT.

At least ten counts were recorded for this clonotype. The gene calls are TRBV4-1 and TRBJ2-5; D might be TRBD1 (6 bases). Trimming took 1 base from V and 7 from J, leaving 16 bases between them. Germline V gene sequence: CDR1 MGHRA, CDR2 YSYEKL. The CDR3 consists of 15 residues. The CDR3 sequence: CASSQGQTGFGTQYF. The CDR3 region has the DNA TGCGCCAGCAGCCAAGGCCAAACAGGGTTTGGGACCCAGTACTTC.

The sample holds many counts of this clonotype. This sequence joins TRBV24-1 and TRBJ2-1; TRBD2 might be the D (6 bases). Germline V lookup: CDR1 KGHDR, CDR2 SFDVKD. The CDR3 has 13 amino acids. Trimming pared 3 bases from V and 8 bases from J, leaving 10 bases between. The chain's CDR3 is CATSDGPSDEQFF. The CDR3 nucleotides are TGTGCCACCAGTGATGGACCTAGCGATGAGCAGTTCTTC.

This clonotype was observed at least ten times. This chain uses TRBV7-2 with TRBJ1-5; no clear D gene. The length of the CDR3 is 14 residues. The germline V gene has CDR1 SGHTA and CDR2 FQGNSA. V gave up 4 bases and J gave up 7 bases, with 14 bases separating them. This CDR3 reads CASSSLAGNQPQHF. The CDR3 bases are TGTGCCAGCAGCTCCCTGGCGGGGAACCAGCCCCAGCATTTT. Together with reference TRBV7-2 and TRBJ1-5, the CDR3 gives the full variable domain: GAGVSQSPSNKVTEKGKDVELRCDPISGHTALYWYRQSLGQGLEFLIYFQGNSAPDKSGLPSDRFSAERTGGSVSTLTIQRTQQEDSAVYLCASSSLAGNQPQHFGDGTRLSIL.

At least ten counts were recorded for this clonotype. CDR3 protein: CSARSDSNQPQHF. The CDR3, as DNA: TGCAGTGCTAGATCGGACAGCAATCAGCCCCAGCATTTT. This rearrangement joins TRBV20-1 to TRBJ1-5, with D unclear. CDR1 and CDR2 from the germline V gene are DFQATT and SNEGSKA (reference sequence). The CDR3 extends over 13 amino acids. The V end was cut by 2 bases, the J end by 1 base, with 6 bases between.

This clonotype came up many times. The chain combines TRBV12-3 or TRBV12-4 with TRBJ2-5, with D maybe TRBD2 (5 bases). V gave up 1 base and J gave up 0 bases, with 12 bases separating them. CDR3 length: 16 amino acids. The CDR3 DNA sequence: TGTGCCAGCAGTTTAGAGGTGGGAGTCCACCAAGAGACCCAGTACTTC. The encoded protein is CASSLEVGVHQETQYF.

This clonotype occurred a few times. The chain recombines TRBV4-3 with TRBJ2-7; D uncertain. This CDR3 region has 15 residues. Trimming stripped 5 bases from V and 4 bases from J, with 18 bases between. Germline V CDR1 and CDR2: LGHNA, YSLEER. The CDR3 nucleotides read TGCGCCAGCAGCTTTAGCCTCCCTACCAATTACGAGCAGTACTTC. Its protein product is CASSFSLPTNYEQYF.

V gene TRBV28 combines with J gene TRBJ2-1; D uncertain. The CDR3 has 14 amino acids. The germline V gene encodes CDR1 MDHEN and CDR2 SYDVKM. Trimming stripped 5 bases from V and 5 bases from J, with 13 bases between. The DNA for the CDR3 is TGTGCCAGCAGTCCACTGACGAACCACAATGAGCAGTTCTTC. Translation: CASSPLTNHNEQFF.

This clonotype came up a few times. The CDR3 DNA follows: TGCGCCAGCAGTGAGAGGGGGATAGGGGGCAAGATCCAAGATACGCAGTATTTT. This sequence encodes CASSERGIGGKIQDTQYF. The chain links TRBV10-1 to TRBJ2-3; 7 bases align to TRBD1. This CDR3 contains 18 residues. Germline lookup yields CDR1 WNHNN and CDR2 SYGVQD (reference sequence). The junction had 16 bases not matched to a gene; V was cut back by 2 bases and J by 5 bases.

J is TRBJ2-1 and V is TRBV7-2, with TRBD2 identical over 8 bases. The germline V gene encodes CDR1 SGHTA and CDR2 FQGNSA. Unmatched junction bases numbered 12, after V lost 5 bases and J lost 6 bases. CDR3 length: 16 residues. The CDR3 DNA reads TGTGCCAGCAGCCAATGGGCAGCGGGAGTAATCAATGAGCAGTTCTTC. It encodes CASSQWAAGVINEQFF.